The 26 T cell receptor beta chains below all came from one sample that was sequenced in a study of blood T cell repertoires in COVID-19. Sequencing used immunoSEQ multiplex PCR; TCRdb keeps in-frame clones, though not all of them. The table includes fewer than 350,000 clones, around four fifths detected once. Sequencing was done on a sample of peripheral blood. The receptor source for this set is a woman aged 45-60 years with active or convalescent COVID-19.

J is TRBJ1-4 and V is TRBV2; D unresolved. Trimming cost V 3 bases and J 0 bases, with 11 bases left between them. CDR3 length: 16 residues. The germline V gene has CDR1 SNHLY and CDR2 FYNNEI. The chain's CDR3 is CASSDSYGATNEKLFF. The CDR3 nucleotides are TGTGCCAGCAGTGACTCCTACGGAGCAACTAATGAAAAACTGTTTTTT.

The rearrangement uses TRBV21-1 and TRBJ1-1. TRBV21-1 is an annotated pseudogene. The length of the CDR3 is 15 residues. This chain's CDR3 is CASSNRTRGVTEAFF. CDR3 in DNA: TGTGCCAGCAGCAATCGGACTAGGGGGGTCACTGAAGCTTTCTTT.

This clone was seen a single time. CDR3 loop: CASSSPRIAFF. CDR3 in DNA: TGTGCCAGCAGTTCCCCCAGGATAGCTTTCTTT. The chain has TRBV28 and TRBJ1-1; unclear D gene. CDR1 and CDR2 (germline): MDHEN, SYDVKM. This CDR3 has 11 amino acids. V shed 4 bases and J shed 10 bases, with 10 bases lying between them.

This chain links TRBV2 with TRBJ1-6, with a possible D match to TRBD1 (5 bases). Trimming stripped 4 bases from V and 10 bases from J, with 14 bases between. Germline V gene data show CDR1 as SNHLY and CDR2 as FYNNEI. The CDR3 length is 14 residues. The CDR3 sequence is CASSVRAGQSPLHF. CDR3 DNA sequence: TGTGCCAGCAGTGTTCGTGCAGGGCAATCACCCCTCCACTTT.

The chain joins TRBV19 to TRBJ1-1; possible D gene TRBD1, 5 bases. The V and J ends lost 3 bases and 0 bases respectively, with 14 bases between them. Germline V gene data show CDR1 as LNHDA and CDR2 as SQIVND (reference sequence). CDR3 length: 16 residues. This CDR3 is CASSMRDYGVNTEAFF. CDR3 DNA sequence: TGTGCCAGTAGTATGAGGGACTACGGGGTGAACACTGAAGCTTTCTTT.

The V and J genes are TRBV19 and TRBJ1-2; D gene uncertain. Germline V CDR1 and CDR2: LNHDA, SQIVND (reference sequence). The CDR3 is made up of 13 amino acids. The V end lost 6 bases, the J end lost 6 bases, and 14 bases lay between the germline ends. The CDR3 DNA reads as TGTGCCAGTAGATCAATAACATTCCATGGCTACACCTTC. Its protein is CASRSITFHGYTF. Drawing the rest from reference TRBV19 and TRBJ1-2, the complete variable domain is DGGITQSPKYLFRKEGQNVTLSCEQNLNHDAMYWYRQDPGQGLRLIYYSQIVNDFQKGDIAEGYSVSREKKESFPLTVTSAQKNPTAFYLCASRSITFHGYTFGSGTRLTVV.

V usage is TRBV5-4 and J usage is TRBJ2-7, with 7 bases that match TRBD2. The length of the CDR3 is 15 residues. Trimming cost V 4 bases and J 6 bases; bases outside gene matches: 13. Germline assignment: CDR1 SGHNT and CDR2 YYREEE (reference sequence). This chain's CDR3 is CASSGGESGFSEQYF. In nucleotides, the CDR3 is TGTGCCAGCAGCGGGGGGGAGTCGGGTTTTTCCGAGCAGTACTTC.

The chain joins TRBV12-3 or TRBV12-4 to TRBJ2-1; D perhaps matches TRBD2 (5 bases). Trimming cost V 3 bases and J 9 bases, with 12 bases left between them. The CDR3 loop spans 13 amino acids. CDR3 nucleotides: TGTGCCAGCAGTTTGTTGGGTGGAGGTGAGCAGTTCTTC. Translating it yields CASSLLGGGEQFF.

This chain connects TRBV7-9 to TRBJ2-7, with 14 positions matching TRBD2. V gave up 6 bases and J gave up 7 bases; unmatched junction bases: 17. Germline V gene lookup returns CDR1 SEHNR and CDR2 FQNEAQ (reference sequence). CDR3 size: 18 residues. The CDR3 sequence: CASSEGLAGDRGEGEQYF. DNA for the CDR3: TGTGCCAGCAGTGAGGGACTAGCGGGAGATCGCGGCGAGGGGGAGCAGTACTTC.

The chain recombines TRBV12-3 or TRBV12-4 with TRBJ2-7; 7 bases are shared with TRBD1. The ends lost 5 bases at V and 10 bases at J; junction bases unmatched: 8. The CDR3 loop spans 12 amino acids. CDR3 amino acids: CASSRSRDRQYF. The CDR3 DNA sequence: TGTGCCAGCAGTCGCAGCCGGGACAGACAGTACTTC.

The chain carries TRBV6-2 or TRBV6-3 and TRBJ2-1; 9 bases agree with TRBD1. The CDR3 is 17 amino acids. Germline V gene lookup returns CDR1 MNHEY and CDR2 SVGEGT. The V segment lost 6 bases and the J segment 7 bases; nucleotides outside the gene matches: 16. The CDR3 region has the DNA TGTGCCAGCAGCCCGACAGGGGGAAGGGTTTATACGAATGAGCAGTTCTTC. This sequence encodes CASSPTGGRVYTNEQFF.

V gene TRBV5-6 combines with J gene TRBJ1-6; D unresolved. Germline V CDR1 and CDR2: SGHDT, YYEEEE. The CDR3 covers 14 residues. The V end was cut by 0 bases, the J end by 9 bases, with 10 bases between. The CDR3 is CASSLDRSSSPLHF. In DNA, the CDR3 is TGTGCCAGCAGCTTGGATCGTTCCAGTTCACCCCTCCACTTT.

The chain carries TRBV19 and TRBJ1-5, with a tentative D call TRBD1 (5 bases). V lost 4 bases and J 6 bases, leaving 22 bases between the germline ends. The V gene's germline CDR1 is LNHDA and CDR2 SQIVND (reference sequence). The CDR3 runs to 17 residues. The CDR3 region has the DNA TGTGCCAGTAGTAGCAAGGGGTGGAAGACCCCTATTCAGCCCCAGCATTTT. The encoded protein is CASSSKGWKTPIQPQHF.

The CDR3 sequence is CASSLKLAQSTDTQYF. The CDR3 DNA sequence: TGCGCCAGCAGCTTAAAACTAGCTCAGAGCACAGATACGCAGTATTTT. This chain joins TRBV5-1 and TRBJ2-3, with D possibly TRBD2 on 6 matching bases. V lost 2 bases and J 0 bases, leaving 13 bases between the germline ends. Germline CDR1 SGHRS, CDR2 YFSETQ. The CDR3 contains 16 residues.

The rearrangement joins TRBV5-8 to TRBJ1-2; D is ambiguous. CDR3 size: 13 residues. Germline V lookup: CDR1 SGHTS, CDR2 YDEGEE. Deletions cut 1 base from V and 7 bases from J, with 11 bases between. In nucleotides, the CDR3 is TGTGCCAGCAGCTTGACAGCTCCTGCTGGCTACACCTTC. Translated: CASSLTAPAGYTF.

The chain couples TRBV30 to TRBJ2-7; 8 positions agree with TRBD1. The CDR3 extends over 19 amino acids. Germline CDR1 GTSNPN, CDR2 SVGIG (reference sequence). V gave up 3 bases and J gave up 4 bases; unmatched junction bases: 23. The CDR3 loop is CAWSAIGQGIVSGKYEQYF. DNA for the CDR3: TGTGCCTGGAGCGCCATTGGACAGGGTATAGTTTCGGGGAAATACGAGCAGTACTTC.

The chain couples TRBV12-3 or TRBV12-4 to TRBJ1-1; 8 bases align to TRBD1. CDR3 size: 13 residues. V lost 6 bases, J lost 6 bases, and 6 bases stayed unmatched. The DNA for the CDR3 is TGTGCCAGCAGATGGGACAGGATCCCTGAAGCTTTCTTT. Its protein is CASRWDRIPEAFF.

In DNA, the CDR3 is TGTGCCAGCAGTCCTCAAGACAGGGACTATGGCTACACCTTC. This codes for CASSPQDRDYGYTF. The chain recombines TRBV27 with TRBJ1-2; 7 bases are a match to TRBD1. The CDR3 extends over 14 amino acids. Trimming removed 5 bases from V and 3 bases from J; junction bases left unmatched: 6. The V gene's germline CDR1 is MNHEY and CDR2 SMNVEV (reference sequence).

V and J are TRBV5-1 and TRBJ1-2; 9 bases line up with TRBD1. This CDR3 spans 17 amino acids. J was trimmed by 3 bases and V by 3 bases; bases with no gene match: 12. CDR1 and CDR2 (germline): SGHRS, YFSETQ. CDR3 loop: CASSSGQGSSLDYGYTF. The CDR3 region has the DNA TGCGCCAGCAGCTCGGGACAGGGTTCCTCCCTTGACTATGGCTACACCTTC. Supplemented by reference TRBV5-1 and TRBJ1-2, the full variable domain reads KAGVTQTPRYLIKTRGQQVTLSCSPISGHRSVSWYQQTPGQGLQFLFEYFSETQRNKGNFPGRFSGRQFSNSRSEMNVSTLELGDSALYLCASSSGQGSSLDYGYTFGSGTRLTVV.

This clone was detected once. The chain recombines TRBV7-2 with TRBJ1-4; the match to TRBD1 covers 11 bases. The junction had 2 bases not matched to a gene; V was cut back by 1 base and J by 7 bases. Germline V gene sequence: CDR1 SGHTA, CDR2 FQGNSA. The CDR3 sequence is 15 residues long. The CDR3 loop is CASSLDGTGGEKLFF. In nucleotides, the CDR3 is TGTGCCAGCAGCTTAGACGGGACAGGGGGTGAAAAACTGTTTTTT.

The CDR3: CASSLLGLAGVWDEQFF. CDR3 in DNA: TGCGCCAGCAGCCTCTTGGGACTAGCGGGAGTCTGGGATGAGCAGTTCTTC. This chain uses TRBV4-1 with TRBJ2-1, with 14 bases matching TRBD2. V dropped 4 bases and J dropped 8; count of bases not matched to a gene: 10. The CDR3 has 17 residues. Germline CDR1 MGHRA, CDR2 YSYEKL.

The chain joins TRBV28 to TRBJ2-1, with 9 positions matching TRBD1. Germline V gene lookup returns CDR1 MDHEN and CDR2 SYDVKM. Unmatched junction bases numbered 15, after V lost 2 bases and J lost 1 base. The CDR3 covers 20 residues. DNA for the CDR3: TGTGCCAGCAGTTTAAGGACAGGGGTCCCGACTACAGCATCCTACAATGAGCAGTTCTTC. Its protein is CASSLRTGVPTTASYNEQFF.

CDR3 region: CASTPPQGSGNTIYF. The CDR3 nucleotides read TGTGCCAGTACCCCGCCCCAGGGCTCTGGAAACACCATATATTTT. This chain links TRBV19 with TRBJ1-3; possible D gene TRBD1, 5 bases. Per germline, CDR1 LNHDA and CDR2 SQIVND (reference sequence). The CDR3 is 15 amino acids. V lost 7 bases, J lost 0 bases, and 13 bases lay in between.

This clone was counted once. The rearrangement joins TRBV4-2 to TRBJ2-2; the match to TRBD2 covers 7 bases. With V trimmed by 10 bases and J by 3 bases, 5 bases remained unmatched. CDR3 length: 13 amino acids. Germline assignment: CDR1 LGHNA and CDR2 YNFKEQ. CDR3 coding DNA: TGTGCCACCAATGGGGGGGACACCGGGGAGCTGTTTTTT. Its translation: CATNGGDTGELFF.

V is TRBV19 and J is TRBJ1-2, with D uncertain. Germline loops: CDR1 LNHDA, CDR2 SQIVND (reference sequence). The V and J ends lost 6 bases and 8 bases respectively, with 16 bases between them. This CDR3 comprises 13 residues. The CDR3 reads CASSSPLLRGYTF. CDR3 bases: TGTGCCAGTAGCTCGCCGCTACTGAGGGGCTACACCTTC.

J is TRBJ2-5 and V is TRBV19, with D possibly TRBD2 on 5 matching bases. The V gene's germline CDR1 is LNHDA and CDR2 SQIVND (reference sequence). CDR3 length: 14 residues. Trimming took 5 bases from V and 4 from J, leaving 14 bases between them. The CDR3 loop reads CASSLIGIGETQYF. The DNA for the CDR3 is TGTGCCAGTAGTTTGATCGGGATCGGAGAGACCCAGTACTTC.